These 23 T cell receptor beta chains were all obtained from the same sample, sequenced in a study of neurological immune-mediated disorders. Time point noted: longitudinal time-point 1 (baseline). TCRdb re-called the 5' RACE reads with MiXCR, one entry per CDR3 protein. Altogether about 71,000 distinct CDR3 sequences are present, around 13% being singletons, with the ten largest covering 3.5% to 5.5%. Sequencing was performed on PBMCs. The receptors come from a female donor with HTLV-1-associated myelopathy (HAM/TSP).

This clonotype was seen ten or more times. V and J are TRBV9 and TRBJ2-1, with D possibly TRBD1 on 5 matching bases. This CDR3 spans 14 amino acids. The germline V gene has CDR1 SGDLS and CDR2 YYNGEE. Between the trimmed V and J ends, which lost 2 bases and 8 bases, there was a span of 14 bases. This CDR3 reads CASSVGQIRHEQFF. DNA of the CDR3: TGTGCCAGCAGCGTGGGGCAGATTCGTCATGAGCAGTTCTTC.

Note on this clonotype: Being one base from a much bigger clone, this may be a read error. The chain has TRBV16 and TRBJ2-7; the match to TRBD1 covers 7 bases. CDR3 size: 14 residues. Germline CDR1 is KGHSY and CDR2 is FQNENV. CDR3: CATSLGDSKNEQYF. The CDR3 DNA follows: TGTGCCACCAGCCTAGGGGACAGTAAAAACGAGCAGTACTTC.

This clonotype was seen many times. J is TRBJ1-1 and V is TRBV12-3 or TRBV12-4, with D perhaps TRBD1 (6 bases). Trimming left V 4 bases short and J 3 bases short, with 15 bases between. This CDR3 spans 15 amino acids. CDR3 in DNA: TGTGCCAGCAGTTACTCCGGGACACACTACACTGAAGCTTTCTTT. Amino acid sequence: CASSYSGTHYTEAFF.

This clonotype has a count of ten or more. This chain links TRBV5-1 with TRBJ1-1; unclear D gene. V lost 0 bases, J lost 3 bases, and 21 bases lay in between. The CDR3 runs to 18 residues. Germline lookup yields CDR1 SGHRS and CDR2 YFSETQ. The CDR3 DNA reads TGCGCCAGCAGCTTGGCCGGGTATAGTTGGGCTGAGGACACTGAAGCTTTCTTT. This translates into CASSLAGYSWAEDTEAFF.

This clonotype occurred many times. This rearrangement joins TRBV5-1 to TRBJ1-1; D unclear. Trimming shortened V by 4 bases and J by 0 bases, and 16 bases separated the two germline ends. Germline CDR1 and CDR2: SGHRS and YFSETQ. The CDR3 runs 16 residues. CDR3 sequence: CASSPWERRVNTEAFF. DNA for the CDR3: TGCGCCAGCAGCCCATGGGAGCGAAGAGTGAACACTGAAGCTTTCTTT.

This clonotype appeared many times. The chain combines TRBV7-3 with TRBJ2-2, with 10 bases identical to TRBD2. The junction had 4 bases not matched to a gene; V was cut back by 6 bases and J by 0 bases. Germline assignment: CDR1 SGHTA and CDR2 FQGTGA. The CDR3 runs to 16 residues. This CDR3 is CASSSSGGSNTGELFF. CDR3 bases: TGTGCCAGCAGTTCTAGCGGGGGTTCGAACACCGGGGAGCTGTTTTTT.

This clonotype was observed at least ten times. The chain's CDR3 is CASDQAGWGPQETQYF. The CDR3 DNA sequence: TGCGCCAGCGACCAGGCGGGTTGGGGCCCCCAAGAGACCCAGTACTTC. The V and J genes are TRBV4-1 and TRBJ2-5; D might be TRBD1 or TRBD2, each matching 5 bases. The V gene lost 8 bases and the J gene lost 1 base, with 20 bases spanning the gap. CDR3 length equals 16 residues. Germline V gene lookup returns CDR1 MGHRA and CDR2 YSYEKL.

The chain is built from TRBV4-1 and TRBJ2-3; a possible D gene is TRBD1 (6 bases). Germline CDR1 reads MGHRA; CDR2 reads YSYEKL. The CDR3 runs 15 residues. The V and J ends lost 3 bases and 7 bases respectively, with 17 bases between them. The CDR3 region has the DNA TGCGCCAGCAGCCAGGGAATTGGCAGGGGTAATACGCAGTATTTT. This codes for CASSQGIGRGNTQYF.

As to this clonotype: One end of the junction is discordant with germline, which a read error may explain. The V call is TRBV5-1, the J call TRBJ2-1; D possibly uses TRBD1 or TRBD2 (5 bases each). Per the germline V gene, CDR1 is SGHRS and CDR2 is YFSETQ. There are 15 residues in the CDR3. CDR3 protein: CASRLLVGTYDEQFF. The CDR3 bases are TGCGCCAGCAGGCTTCTGGTTGGGACCTACGATGAGCAGTTCTTC. The full variable domain, with the rest looked up from reference TRBV5-1 and TRBJ2-1, is KAGVTQTPRYLIKTRGQQVTLSCSPISGHRSVSWYQQTPGQGLQFLFEYFSETQRNKGNFPGRFSGRQFSNSRSEMNVSTLELGDSALYLCASRLLVGTYDEQFFGPGTRLTVL.

In this sample, this clonotype turned up a few times. The chain uses TRBV5-1 and TRBJ2-1; D remains ambiguous. Germline V gene data show CDR1 as SGHRS and CDR2 as YFSETQ. There are 14 residues in the CDR3. V was trimmed by 0 bases and J by 8 bases, leaving 12 bases between them. The CDR3 DNA reads as TGCGCCAGCAGCTTGGAAGACTCACGCGATGAGCAGTTCTTC. It yields the protein CASSLEDSRDEQFF.

This clonotype appeared many times. CDR3 sequence reads: CASSGGTGQETQYF. CDR3 sequence (DNA): TGCGCCAGCAGCGGTGGGACCGGCCAAGAGACCCAGTACTTC. The V call is TRBV5-1, the J call TRBJ2-5; D assignment may be TRBD1 or TRBD2 (5 bases each). Trimming removed 4 bases at V and 1 base at J, with 11 bases between. Per germline, CDR1 SGHRS and CDR2 YFSETQ. CDR3 size: 14 residues.

This clonotype was counted many times. V usage is TRBV6-6 and J usage is TRBJ1-5; D is undetermined. CDR3 length: 11 residues. Germline V gene sequence: CDR1 MNHNY, CDR2 SVGAGI (reference sequence). The V and J ends lost 4 bases and 3 bases respectively, with 1 base between them. DNA for the CDR3: TGTGCCAGCAGTTTCAATCAGCCCCAGCATTTT. Amino acids: CASSFNQPQHF.

This clonotype has at least ten counts. The V call is TRBV20-1, the J call TRBJ2-4; the D is unclear. Trimming took 4 bases from V and 2 from J, leaving 0 bases between them. The CDR3 length is 10 residues. Per germline, CDR1 DFQATT and CDR2 SNEGSKA (reference sequence). The chain's CDR3 is CSATKNIQYF. The CDR3 region has the DNA TGCAGTGCTACCAAAAACATTCAGTACTTC.

The chain joins TRBV20-1 to TRBJ1-3, with D hard to call. The CDR3 length is 14 residues. Germline loops: CDR1 DFQATT, CDR2 SNEGSKA (reference sequence). Trimming shortened V by 3 bases and J by 1 base, and 10 bases separated the two germline ends. CDR3 loop: CSASVPGSGNTIYF. The CDR3 DNA follows: TGCAGTGCTAGTGTCCCGGGTTCTGGAAACACCATATATTTT.

This clonotype was counted only a few times. The gene calls are TRBV28 and TRBJ2-7; perhaps D is TRBD1 or TRBD2 (5 bases each). Trimming shortened V by 6 bases and J by 0 bases, and 21 bases separated the two germline ends. This CDR3 is 17 amino acids long. Germline loops: CDR1 MDHEN, CDR2 SYDVKM. CDR3: CASRPRHGARVSYEQYF. DNA for the CDR3: TGTGCCAGCAGACCTAGGCACGGGGCTAGGGTCTCCTACGAGCAGTACTTC.

This clonotype appeared many times. V and J are TRBV15 and TRBJ2-3; unclear D gene. V was clipped by 4 bases and J by 6 bases, with 8 bases between them. This CDR3 is 12 amino acids long. CDR1 is LNHNV, CDR2 YYDKDF, per germline (reference sequence). The DNA for the CDR3 is TGTGCCACCAGCAAACAGCGTGATACGCAGTATTTT. Translated, it gives CATSKQRDTQYF.

This clonotype was counted at least ten times. This chain joins TRBV6-2 or TRBV6-3 and TRBJ2-7; no clear D. Germline V gene sequence: CDR1 MNHEY, CDR2 SVGEGT. V was trimmed by 4 bases and J by 0 bases, leaving 10 bases between them. This CDR3 comprises 14 residues. CDR3 nucleotide sequence: TGTGCCAGCAGTTTCGGTGAGAGCTCCTACGAGCAGTACTTC. Its translation: CASSFGESSYEQYF.

The sample holds a few counts of this clonotype. V and J are TRBV5-5 and TRBJ2-1, with D possibly TRBD2 on 5 matching bases. Germline V gene lookup returns CDR1 SGHKS and CDR2 YYEKEE (reference sequence). The V and J ends lost 3 bases and 7 bases respectively, with 11 bases between them. The CDR3 is made up of 13 amino acids. CDR3 loop: CASSSGVSNEQFF. The CDR3 bases are TGTGCCAGCAGCTCCGGGGTGTCGAATGAGCAGTTCTTC.

This clonotype was detected many times. The gene calls are TRBV5-1 and TRBJ2-7; 9 bases are a match to TRBD1. V was pared by 2 bases and J by 1 base, with 1 base of the junction left unmatched. Germline V gives CDR1 SGHRS, CDR2 YFSETQ. CDR3 length equals 14 residues. The CDR3: CASSLQGASYEQYF. CDR3 nucleotides: TGCGCCAGCAGCTTACAGGGGGCTTCCTACGAGCAGTACTTC.

The chain carries TRBV20-1 and TRBJ2-2, with TRBD2 matching 7 bases. CDR1 and CDR2 from the germline V gene are DFQATT and SNEGSKA (reference sequence). The CDR3 runs to 15 residues. With 6 bases clipped from V and 6 bases from J, the junction kept 13 bases outside the gene matches. CDR3 in DNA: TGCAGTGCGATGCCCACGAGACTAGCATCCGGGGAGCTGTTTTTT. It codes for CSAMPTRLASGELFF.

There are many counts of this clonotype. The DNA for the CDR3 is TGCGCCAGCAGCCCCGGACAGGGTTACAATGAGCAGTTCTTC. This codes for CASSPGQGYNEQFF. V is TRBV5-1 and J is TRBJ2-1, with 8 bases fitting TRBD1. V dropped 4 bases and J dropped 4; count of bases not matched to a gene: 4. Germline assignment: CDR1 SGHRS and CDR2 YFSETQ. This CDR3 has 14 residues. Looking up the rest from reference TRBV5-1 and TRBJ2-1 gives the full variable domain: KAGVTQTPRYLIKTRGQQVTLSCSPISGHRSVSWYQQTPGQGLQFLFEYFSETQRNKGNFPGRFSGRQFSNSRSEMNVSTLELGDSALYLCASSPGQGYNEQFFGPGTRLTVL.

The sample holds many counts of this clonotype. The chain has TRBV12-3 or TRBV12-4 and TRBJ2-7; 7 bases align to TRBD1. This CDR3 is built from 12 residues. V was clipped by 9 bases and J by 6 bases; unmatched bases: 8. The CDR3 sequence: CASNDRVSEQYF. The CDR3, as DNA: TGTGCCAGTAACGACAGGGTAAGCGAGCAGTACTTC.

This clonotype was recorded at least ten times. V is TRBV28 and J is TRBJ2-3, with no clear D. CDR1 is MDHEN, CDR2 SYDVKM, per germline. This CDR3 comprises 12 residues. The V end lost 1 base, the J end lost 4 bases, and 3 bases lay between the germline ends. The CDR3 is CASSLLSDTQYF. The DNA for the CDR3 is TGTGCCAGCAGTTTATTGTCAGATACGCAGTATTTT.